This is a list of T cell receptor beta chains from one sample in a study of blood T cell repertoires in COVID-19. The method was immunoSEQ multiplex PCR; TCRdb's version includes in-frame clones alone and lacks a portion of them. The sample gives hundreds of thousands of clones, about 80% of which show up once; about 8.1% is in the top ten. The material sequenced was peripheral blood. Receptor source: a man older than 75 with acute or convalescent COVID-19. Both conserved end residues are part of each CDR3. The D gene is left open where the match is weak. Where a row states a size, it is once, few, many or the class of an expanded clone; other rows omit it.

d_gene: TRBD1; v_gene: TRBV6-6; j_gene: TRBJ1-5; len: 15; abundance: -; CDR3aa: CASTMRDRRNQPQHF; CDR3nt: TGTGCCAGCACTATGCGGGACAGGAGAAATCAGCCCCAGCATTTT
d_gene: TRBD2; v_gene: TRBV7-7; j_gene: TRBJ2-1; len: 15; abundance: -; CDR3aa: CASSLGTSGSSEQFF; CDR3nt: TGTGCCAGCAGCCTCGGGACTAGCGGGAGCAGTGAGCAGTTCTTC
d_gene: -; v_gene: TRBV5-1; j_gene: TRBJ1-1; len: 14; abundance: -; CDR3aa: CASSTNGGNTEAFF; CDR3nt: TGCGCCAGCAGCACAAACGGGGGGAACACTGAAGCTTTCTTT
d_gene: -; v_gene: TRBV6-5; j_gene: TRBJ2-7; len: 14; abundance: -; CDR3aa: CASSRGGASYEQYF; CDR3nt: TGTGCCAGCAGTAGGGGGGGGGCCTCCTACGAGCAGTACTTC
d_gene: -; v_gene: TRBV6-5; j_gene: TRBJ1-3; len: 13; abundance: once; CDR3aa: CASKTNNGNTIYF; CDR3nt: TGTGCCAGCAAAACGAACAATGGAAACACCATATATTTT
d_gene: TRBD1; v_gene: TRBV6-5; j_gene: TRBJ1-1; len: 14; abundance: -; CDR3aa: CASRNRGLDSEAFF; CDR3nt: TGTGCCAGCAGAAACAGGGGGCTAGACTCTGAAGCTTTCTTT
d_gene: TRBD1; v_gene: TRBV5-4; j_gene: TRBJ2-5; len: 15; abundance: -; CDR3aa: CASSLAGRGQETQYF; CDR3nt: TGTGCCAGCAGCTTGGCTGGCAGGGGGCAAGAGACCCAGTACTTC
d_gene: TRBD1; v_gene: TRBV19; j_gene: TRBJ1-6; len: 12; abundance: few; CDR3aa: CASSDRGSPLHF; CDR3nt: TGTGCCAGTAGTGACAGGGGATCACCCCTCCACTTT
d_gene: TRBD2; v_gene: TRBV29-1; j_gene: TRBJ2-1; len: 13; abundance: -; CDR3aa: CSARSGYYNEQFF; CDR3nt: TGCAGCGCCCGTAGCGGGTACTACAATGAGCAGTTCTTC
d_gene: TRBD1; v_gene: TRBV2; j_gene: TRBJ2-7; len: 14; abundance: -; CDR3aa: CASRTGTGAIEQYF; CDR3nt: TGTGCCAGCAGAACCGGGACAGGGGCGATTGAGCAGTACTTC
d_gene: -; v_gene: TRBV6-6; j_gene: TRBJ1-5; len: 14; abundance: -; CDR3aa: CASSYHGADQPQHF; CDR3nt: TGTGCCAGCAGTTACCATGGAGCTGATCAGCCCCAGCATTTT
d_gene: TRBD2; v_gene: TRBV7-9; j_gene: TRBJ2-5; len: 15; abundance: once; CDR3aa: CASRGAGLAGETQYF; CDR3nt: TGTGCCAGCAGAGGCGCGGGACTAGCCGGGGAGACCCAGTACTTC
d_gene: TRBD1; v_gene: TRBV5-1; j_gene: TRBJ2-7; len: 15; abundance: -; CDR3aa: CASSLPGQPSYEQYF; CDR3nt: TGCGCCAGCAGCTTGCCGGGACAGCCTTCCTACGAGCAGTACTTC
d_gene: -; v_gene: TRBV12-5; j_gene: TRBJ2-3; len: 15; abundance: -; CDR3aa: CASGSWARRTDTQYF; CDR3nt: TGTGCTAGTGGTTCGTGGGCCAGACGGACAGATACGCAGTATTTT
d_gene: -; v_gene: TRBV6-5; j_gene: TRBJ1-3; len: 15; abundance: -; CDR3aa: CASSTHWTDGNTIYF; CDR3nt: TGTGCCAGCAGTACCCACTGGACAGACGGAAACACCATATATTTT
d_gene: -; v_gene: TRBV20-1; j_gene: TRBJ1-1; len: 10; abundance: -; CDR3aa: CSASRNEAFF; CDR3nt: TGCAGTGCGTCCAGGAATGAAGCTTTCTTT
d_gene: -; v_gene: TRBV10-2; j_gene: TRBJ1-1; len: 14; abundance: -; CDR3aa: CASQDWLLGTEAFF; CDR3nt: TGCGCCAGCCAGGACTGGCTACTGGGCACTGAAGCTTTCTTT
d_gene: -; v_gene: TRBV11-1; j_gene: TRBJ1-6; len: 14; abundance: -; CDR3aa: CASSLRDSTSPLHF; CDR3nt: TGTGCCAGCAGCTTAAGGGACTCTACTTCACCCCTCCACTTT
d_gene: TRBD1; v_gene: TRBV5-1; j_gene: TRBJ1-6; len: 14; abundance: -; CDR3aa: CASSEDRGNSPLHF; CDR3nt: TGCGCCAGCAGCGAGGACAGGGGGAATTCACCCCTCCACTTT
d_gene: TRBD1; v_gene: TRBV18; j_gene: TRBJ2-3; len: 15; abundance: few; CDR3aa: CASSPVTGTPDTQYF; CDR3nt: TGTGCCAGCTCACCCGTGACAGGGACCCCAGATACGCAGTATTTT
d_gene: TRBD2; v_gene: TRBV7-2; j_gene: TRBJ2-1; len: 15; abundance: -; CDR3aa: CASSQSGADYNEQFF; CDR3nt: TGTGCCAGCAGTCAAAGCGGGGCCGACTACAATGAGCAGTTCTTC
d_gene: TRBD1; v_gene: TRBV9; j_gene: TRBJ2-2; len: 17; abundance: -; CDR3aa: CASSVAGQGARAGELFF; CDR3nt: TGTGCCAGCAGCGTAGCTGGGCAGGGGGCGAGGGCCGGGGAGCTGTTTTTT
d_gene: -; v_gene: TRBV5-1; j_gene: TRBJ1-1; len: 13; abundance: -; CDR3aa: CASSWGGNTEAFF; CDR3nt: TGCGCCAGCAGCTGGGGCGGGAACACTGAAGCTTTCTTT
d_gene: -; v_gene: TRBV6-1; j_gene: TRBJ2-3; len: 17; abundance: -; CDR3aa: CASSERTGLTSTDTQYF; CDR3nt: TGTGCCAGCAGTGAGCGGACGGGATTAACTAGCACAGATACGCAGTATTTT
d_gene: -; v_gene: TRBV28; j_gene: TRBJ2-7; len: 15; abundance: -; CDR3aa: CASSPWQGNRYEQYF; CDR3nt: TGTGCCAGCAGTCCTTGGCAGGGGAATCGGTACGAGCAGTACTTC
d_gene: TRBD1; v_gene: TRBV7-9; j_gene: TRBJ1-3; len: 16; abundance: -; CDR3aa: CATTAQTGGFGGTIYF; CDR3nt: TGTGCCACCACGGCGCAGACAGGGGGTTTCGGAGGGACCATATATTTT
d_gene: -; v_gene: TRBV10-1; j_gene: TRBJ1-2; len: 13; abundance: -; CDR3aa: CASSGDTNYGYTF; CDR3nt: TGCGCCAGCAGCGGGGACACTAACTATGGCTACACCTTC
d_gene: -; v_gene: TRBV28; j_gene: TRBJ2-5; len: 15; abundance: -; CDR3aa: CASTLRGAPRETQYF; CDR3nt: TGTGCCAGCACCCTACGGGGGGCGCCCCGGGAGACCCAGTACTTC
d_gene: TRBD1; v_gene: TRBV19; j_gene: TRBJ1-2; len: 11; abundance: -; CDR3aa: CASSIGTGLYF; CDR3nt: TGTGCCAGTAGTATTGGGACAGGACTTTATTTC
d_gene: -; v_gene: TRBV19; j_gene: TRBJ1-2; len: 15; abundance: -; CDR3aa: CASSPGHVANYGYTF; CDR3nt: TGTGCCAGTAGTCCCGGACACGTAGCTAACTATGGCTACACCTTC
d_gene: -; v_gene: TRBV27; j_gene: TRBJ2-7; len: 13; abundance: -; CDR3aa: CASSFQLTGEQYF; CDR3nt: TGTGCCAGCAGTTTCCAACTGACTGGCGAGCAGTACTTC
d_gene: TRBD2; v_gene: TRBV15; j_gene: TRBJ2-7; len: 16; abundance: -; CDR3aa: CATSRDAGTSSYEQYF; CDR3nt: TGTGCCACCAGCAGAGACGCCGGGACTAGCAGCTACGAGCAGTACTTC
d_gene: -; v_gene: TRBV10-3; j_gene: TRBJ1-2; len: 14; abundance: -; CDR3aa: CAISEDARNYGYTF; CDR3nt: TGTGCCATCAGTGAGGATGCGAGGAACTATGGCTACACCTTC
d_gene: TRBD1; v_gene: TRBV24-1; j_gene: TRBJ2-1; len: 17; abundance: -; CDR3aa: CATSDRSTGPIYNEQFF; CDR3nt: TGTGCCACCAGTGACCGATCGACAGGGCCCATCTACAATGAGCAGTTCTTC
d_gene: -; v_gene: TRBV6-1; j_gene: TRBJ2-3; len: 15; abundance: -; CDR3aa: CASTPSGMSPDTQYF; CDR3nt: TGTGCCAGCACTCCGTCGGGGATGTCGCCAGATACGCAGTATTTT
d_gene: TRBD1; v_gene: TRBV19; j_gene: TRBJ1-5; len: 15; abundance: -; CDR3aa: CASSFRRTGSQPQHF; CDR3nt: TGTGCCAGTAGTTTCCGCCGGACAGGGTCTCAGCCCCAGCATTTT
d_gene: -; v_gene: TRBV12-3/TRBV12-4; j_gene: TRBJ1-2; len: 12; abundance: -; CDR3aa: CASTRPGYGYTF; CDR3nt: TGTGCCAGCACCCGGCCAGGCTATGGCTACACCTTC
d_gene: -; v_gene: TRBV7-9; j_gene: TRBJ1-6; len: 16; abundance: few; CDR3aa: CASSLGAGFYNSPLHF; CDR3nt: TGTGCCAGCAGCTTAGGGGCAGGATTCTATAATTCACCCCTCCACTTT
d_gene: TRBD1; v_gene: TRBV5-6; j_gene: TRBJ2-2; len: 17; abundance: -; CDR3aa: CASTTKVAGGSTGELFF; CDR3nt: TGTGCCAGCACCACCAAGGTGGCAGGGGGATCAACCGGGGAGCTGTTTTTT
d_gene: -; v_gene: TRBV18; j_gene: TRBJ2-7; len: 14; abundance: few; CDR3aa: CASSPRTGNYEQYF; CDR3nt: TGTGCCAGCTCACCACGGACGGGAAACTACGAGCAGTACTTC